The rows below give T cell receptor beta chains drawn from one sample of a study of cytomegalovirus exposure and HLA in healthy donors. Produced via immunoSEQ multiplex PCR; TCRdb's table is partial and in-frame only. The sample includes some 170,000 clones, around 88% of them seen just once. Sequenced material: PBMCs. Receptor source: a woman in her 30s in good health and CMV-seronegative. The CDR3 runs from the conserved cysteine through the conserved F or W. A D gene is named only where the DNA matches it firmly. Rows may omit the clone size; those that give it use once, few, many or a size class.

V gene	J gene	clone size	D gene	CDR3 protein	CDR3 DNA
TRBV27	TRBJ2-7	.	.	CASKRTDSYEQYF	TGTGCCAGCAAAAGAACAGACTCCTACGAGCAGTACTTC
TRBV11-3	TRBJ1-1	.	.	CASSRHINTEAFF	TGTGCCAGCAGCAGACACATAAACACTGAAGCTTTCTTT
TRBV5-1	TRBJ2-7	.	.	CASSPGGGEYEQYF	TGCGCCAGCAGCCCCGGAGGCGGGGAGTACGAGCAGTACTTC
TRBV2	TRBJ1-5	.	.	CASRPEDFSNQPQHF	TGTGCCAGCAGGCCAGAGGACTTTAGCAATCAGCCCCAGCATTTT
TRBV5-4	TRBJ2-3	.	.	CATAVGGGTDTQYF	TGTGCCACAGCAGTGGGAGGCGGCACAGATACGCAGTATTTT
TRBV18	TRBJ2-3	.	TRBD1	CASSGQGLTDTQYF	TGTGCCAGCTCCGGACAGGGACTCACAGATACGCAGTATTTT
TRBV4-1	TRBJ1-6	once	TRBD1	CASSHPNPTGSSYNSPLHF	TGCGCCAGCAGCCATCCTAACCCGACAGGGTCGTCCTATAATTCACCCCTCCACTTT
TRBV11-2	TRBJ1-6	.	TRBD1	CASSSGQLLSYNSPLHF	TGTGCCAGCAGCTCGGGACAGCTACTCTCCTATAATTCACCCCTCCACTTT
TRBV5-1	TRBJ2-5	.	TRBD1	CATRPGQVKETQYF	TGCGCCACCCGACCGGGACAGGTAAAAGAGACCCAGTACTTC
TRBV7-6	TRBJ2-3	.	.	CASSDRGNTDTQYF	TGTGCCAGCAGCGATCGGGGGAACACAGATACGCAGTATTTT
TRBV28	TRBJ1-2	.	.	CASSQVYGYTF	TGTGCCAGCTCCCAGGTCTATGGCTACACCTTC
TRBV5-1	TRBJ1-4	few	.	CASRVDRTKELFF	TGCGCCAGCAGAGTAGACAGGACGAAAGAACTGTTTTTT